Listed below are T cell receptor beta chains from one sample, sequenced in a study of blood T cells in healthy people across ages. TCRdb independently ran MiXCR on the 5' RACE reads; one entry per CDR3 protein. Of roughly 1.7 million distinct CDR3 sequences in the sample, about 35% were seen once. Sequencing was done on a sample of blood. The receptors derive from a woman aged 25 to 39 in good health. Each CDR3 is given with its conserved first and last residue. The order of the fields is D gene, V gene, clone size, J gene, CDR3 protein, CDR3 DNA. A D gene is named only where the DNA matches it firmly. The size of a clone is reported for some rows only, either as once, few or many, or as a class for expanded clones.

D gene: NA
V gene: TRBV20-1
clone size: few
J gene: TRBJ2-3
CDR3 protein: CSAQMAADTQYF
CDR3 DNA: TGCAGTGCTCAGATGGCTGCAGATACGCAGTATTTT

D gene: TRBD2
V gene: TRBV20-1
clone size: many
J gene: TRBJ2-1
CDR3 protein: CSARDLLSGVLYNEQFF
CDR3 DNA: TGCAGTGCTAGAGACCTACTTAGCGGGGTCCTCTACAATGAGCAGTTCTTC

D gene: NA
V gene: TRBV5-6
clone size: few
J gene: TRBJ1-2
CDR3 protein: CASRAGTFNYGYTF
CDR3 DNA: TGTGCCAGCAGGGCTGGGACTTTCAACTATGGCTACACCTTC

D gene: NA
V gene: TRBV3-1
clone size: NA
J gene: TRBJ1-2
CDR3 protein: CASSQDWRDLVDGYTF
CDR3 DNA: TGTGCCAGCAGCCAAGATTGGAGGGATCTGGTGGACGGCTACACCTTC

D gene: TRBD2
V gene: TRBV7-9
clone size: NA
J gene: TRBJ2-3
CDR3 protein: CPSSFDSGGTDTQYF
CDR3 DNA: TGTCCCAGCAGCTTCGATAGCGGGGGAACAGATACGCAGTATTTT

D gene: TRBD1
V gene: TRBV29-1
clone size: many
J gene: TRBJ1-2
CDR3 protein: CSVTKQGALGYTF
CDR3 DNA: TGCAGCGTAACAAAACAGGGGGCTCTTGGCTACACCTTC

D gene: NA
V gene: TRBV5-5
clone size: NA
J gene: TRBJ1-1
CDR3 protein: CASSPSTETEAFF
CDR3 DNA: TGTGCCAGCAGCCCTAGTACGGAGACTGAAGCTTTCTTT

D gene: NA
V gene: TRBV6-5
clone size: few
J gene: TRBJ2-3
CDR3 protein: CASSEGGGIYDTQYF
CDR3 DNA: TGTGCCAGCAGTGAGGGAGGGGGCATCTATGATACGCAGTATTTT

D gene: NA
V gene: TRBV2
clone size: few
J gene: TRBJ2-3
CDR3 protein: CTSSDVFTLTDTQYF
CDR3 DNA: TGTACCAGCAGTGACGTCTTTACCCTCACAGATACGCAGTATTTT

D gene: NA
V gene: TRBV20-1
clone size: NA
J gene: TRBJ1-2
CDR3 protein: CSAPTDVFNYGYTF
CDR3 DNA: TGCAGTGCTCCCACGGACGTTTTCAACTATGGCTACACCTTC

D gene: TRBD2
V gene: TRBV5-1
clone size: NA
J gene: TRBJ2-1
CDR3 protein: CASSSGTSGGANVEQFF
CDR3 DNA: TGCGCCAGCAGCTCCGGGACTAGCGGGGGGGCCAATGTTGAGCAGTTCTTC

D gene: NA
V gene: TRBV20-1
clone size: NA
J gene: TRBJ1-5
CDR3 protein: CSARPRGYSNQPQHF
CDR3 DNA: TGCAGTGCTAGGCCACGGGGTTATAGCAATCAGCCCCAGCATTTT

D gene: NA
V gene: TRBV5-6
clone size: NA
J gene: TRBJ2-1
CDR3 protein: CASSFTGGRGSYNEQFF
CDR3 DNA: TGTGCCAGCAGTTTTACAGGAGGCCGGGGGTCCTACAATGAGCAGTTCTTC

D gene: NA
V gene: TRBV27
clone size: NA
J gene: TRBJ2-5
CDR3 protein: CASSLSVGTKQETQYF
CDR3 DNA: TGTGCCAGCAGTTTATCGGTCGGAACGAAGCAAGAGACCCAGTACTTC

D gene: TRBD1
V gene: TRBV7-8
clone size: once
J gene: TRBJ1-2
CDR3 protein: CASSQPLQGAYGYTF
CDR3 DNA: TGTGCCAGCAGCCAACCGTTACAGGGGGCCTATGGCTACACCTTC

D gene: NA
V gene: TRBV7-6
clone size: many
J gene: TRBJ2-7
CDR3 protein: CASSNRASGEQYF
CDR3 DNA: TGTGCCAGCAGCAACCGGGCCAGTGGCGAGCAGTACTTC

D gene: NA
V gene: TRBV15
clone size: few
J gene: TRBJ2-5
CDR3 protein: CATSFPEVMAQYF
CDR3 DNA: TGTGCCACCAGTTTCCCCGAGGTGATGGCCCAGTACTTC

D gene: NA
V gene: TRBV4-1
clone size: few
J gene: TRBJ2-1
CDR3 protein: CASSQLGLALDEQFF
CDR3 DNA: TGCGCCAGCAGCCAACTGGGGCTAGCGCTCGATGAGCAGTTCTTC

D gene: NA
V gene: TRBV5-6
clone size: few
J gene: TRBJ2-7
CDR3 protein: CASSRPPGTEFYEQYF
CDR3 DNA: TGTGCCAGCAGCCGCCCTCCAGGGACCGAGTTCTACGAGCAGTACTTC

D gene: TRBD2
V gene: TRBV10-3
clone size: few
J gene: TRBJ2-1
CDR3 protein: CAIRSGGGDYNEQFF
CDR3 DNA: TGTGCCATCAGATCTGGGGGGGGTGACTACAATGAGCAGTTCTTC

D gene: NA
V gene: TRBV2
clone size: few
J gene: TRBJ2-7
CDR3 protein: CASSELHEQYF
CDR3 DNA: TGTGCCAGCAGTGAGCTTCACGAGCAGTACTTC

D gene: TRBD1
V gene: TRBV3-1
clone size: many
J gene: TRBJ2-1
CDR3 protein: CASSFPGQGLNEQFF
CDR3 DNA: TGTGCCAGCAGCTTCCCGGGACAGGGGCTTAATGAGCAGTTCTTC

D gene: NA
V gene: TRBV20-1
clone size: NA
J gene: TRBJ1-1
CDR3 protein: CSARDGATGTEAFF
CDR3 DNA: TGCAGTGCTAGAGATGGGGCGACGGGGACTGAAGCTTTCTTT

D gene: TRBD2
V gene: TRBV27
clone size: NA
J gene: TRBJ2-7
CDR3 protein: CASSPSWGGRSYEQYF
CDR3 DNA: TGTGCCAGCAGTCCTTCCTGGGGCGGGAGATCCTACGAGCAGTACTTC

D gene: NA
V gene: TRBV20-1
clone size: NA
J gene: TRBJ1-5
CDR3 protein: CSAQTDSNQPQHF
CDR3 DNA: TGCAGTGCTCAGACGGATAGTAATCAGCCCCAGCATTTT

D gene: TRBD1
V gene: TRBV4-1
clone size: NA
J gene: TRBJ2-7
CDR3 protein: CASSQSQGVYEQYF
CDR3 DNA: TGCGCCAGCAGCCAGTCCCAGGGGGTCTACGAGCAGTACTTC

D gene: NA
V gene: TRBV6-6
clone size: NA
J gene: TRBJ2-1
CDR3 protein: CASRSTGLGPHNEQFF
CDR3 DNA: TGTGCCAGCCGGTCGACGGGCCTAGGACCTCACAATGAGCAGTTCTTC

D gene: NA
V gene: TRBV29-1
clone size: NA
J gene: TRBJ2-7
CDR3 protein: CSVEGGGSEQYF
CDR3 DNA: TGCAGCGTTGAGGGAGGGGGTAGCGAGCAGTACTTC

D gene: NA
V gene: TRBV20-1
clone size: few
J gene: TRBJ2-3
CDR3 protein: CSARGSGAPRIDTQYF
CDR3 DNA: TGCAGTGCTAGAGGATCGGGGGCCCCACGAATAGATACGCAGTATTTT

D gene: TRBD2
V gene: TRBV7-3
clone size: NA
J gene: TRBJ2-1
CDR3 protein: CASSPRGTTQYNEQFF
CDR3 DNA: TGTGCCAGCAGCCCCCGAGGGACTACCCAATACAATGAGCAGTTCTTC

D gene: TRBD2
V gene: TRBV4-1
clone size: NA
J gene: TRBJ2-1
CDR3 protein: CASGAWGGENGNEQFF
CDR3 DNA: TGCGCCAGCGGAGCCTGGGGGGGGGAGAATGGCAATGAGCAGTTCTTC

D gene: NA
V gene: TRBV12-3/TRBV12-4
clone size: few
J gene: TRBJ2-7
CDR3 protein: CASSLLGPPRGEQYF
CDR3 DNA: TGTGCCAGCAGTTTGTTGGGGCCCCCCCGGGGGGAGCAGTACTTC